The clone carrying this T cell receptor (beta chain) was counted at least ten times. Germline lookup yields CDR1 MGHDK and CDR2 SYGVNS. The CDR3 length is 19 residues. Unmatched junction bases numbered 11, after V lost 4 bases and J lost 1 base. The sample comes from a study of human T cells and chemical hapten exposure. Background on the study: 2% DPC applied to a 2 cm by 2 cm arm area sensitized donors.

Time point given: patch test 2, 6 weeks after DPC sensitization. As for treatment: therapeutic diphenylcyclopropenone sensitization with weekly scalp DPC. Separate cDNA molecules received unique molecular identifiers, which the library attached to them. TCRdb independently ran MiXCR on the RACE reads; one entry per CDR3 protein. Of roughly 150,000 distinct CDR3 sequences in the sample, approximately 12% were seen once. The specimen was whole blood, collected in connection with sensitization to the hapten diphenylcyclopropenone (DPC). This TCR came from a woman aged 45-60 years with alopecia areata. Some clones in this sample may be carry-over from other donors' samples. The chain carries TRBV25-1 and TRBJ2-6; TRBD1 matches 9 bases. The CDR3 protein is CASSGPGQGPRSGANVLTF. CDR3 in DNA: TGTGCCAGCAGTGGGCCGGGACAGGGTCCCAGATCTGGGGCCAACGTCCTGACTTTC. Using reference TRBV25-1 and TRBJ2-6 for the parts outside the CDR3, the full variable domain is EADIYQTPRYLVIGTGKKITLECSQTMGHDKMYWYQQDPGMELHLIHYSYGVNSTEKGDLSSESTVSRIRTEHFPLTLESARPSHTSQYLCASSGPGQGPRSGANVLTFGAGSRLTVL.